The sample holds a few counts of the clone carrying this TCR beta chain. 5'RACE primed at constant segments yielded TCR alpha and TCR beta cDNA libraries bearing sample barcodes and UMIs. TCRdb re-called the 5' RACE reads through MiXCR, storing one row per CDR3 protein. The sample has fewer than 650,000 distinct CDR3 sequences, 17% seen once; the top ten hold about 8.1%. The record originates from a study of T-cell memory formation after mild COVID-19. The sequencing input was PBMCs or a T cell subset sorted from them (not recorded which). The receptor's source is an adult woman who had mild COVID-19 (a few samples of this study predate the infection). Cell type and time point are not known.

CDR3 sequence (DNA): TGTGCCAGCAGCCCAGGGGGGCGGACTAATGAAAAACTGTTTTTT. It is translated as CASSPGGRTNEKLFF. The rearrangement joins TRBV11-3 to TRBJ1-4; 7 nucleotides align to TRBD1. The CDR3 loop spans 15 amino acids. V trimming: 5 bases; J trimming: 2 bases; junction bases outside the gene matches: 5. Germline assignment: CDR1 SGHNT and CDR2 YENEEA.